The next 12 T cell receptor beta chains were all read from a single sample in a study of blood T cell repertoires in COVID-19. Assay: immunoSEQ multiplex PCR; the TCRdb copy retains only in-frame clones and omits some. Of about 480,000 clones listed, roughly 87% were seen once; the top ten hold approximately 0.9%. Sequencing was carried out using peripheral blood. The receptor set was obtained from a man aged 18 to 29 with COVID-19, enrolled during active disease.

This clone has just one count. The chain combines TRBV2 with TRBJ2-7; possible D gene TRBD1, 8 bases. Germline values: CDR1 SNHLY, CDR2 FYNNEI. This CDR3 has 14 amino acids. V dropped 6 bases and J dropped 5 bases, with 17 bases sitting between them. The CDR3 sequence: CASRGGTGSDEQYF. In nucleotides, the CDR3 is TGTGCCAGCAGGGGAGGGACAGGTAGCGACGAGCAGTACTTC.

The rearrangement uses TRBV9 and TRBJ2-5; 7 bases fit TRBD1. V dropped 4 bases and J dropped 5; count of bases not matched to a gene: 14. This CDR3 comprises 16 residues. Germline-derived CDR1 and CDR2 are SGDLS and YYNGEE. CDR3 coding DNA: TGTGCCAGCAGCATCCGGACAGGTTCGATCTTGGAGACCCAGTACTTC. Translated, it gives CASSIRTGSILETQYF.

This chain uses TRBV7-9 with TRBJ2-1; TRBD2 aligns across 8 bases. V lost 5 bases, J lost 0 bases, and 9 bases stayed unmatched. Germline V CDR1 and CDR2: SEHNR, FQNEAQ (reference sequence). The CDR3 is 17 amino acids. The CDR3 here is CASSTTTSVSSYNEQFF. The CDR3 bases are TGTGCCAGCAGCACCACGACTAGCGTGAGCTCCTACAATGAGCAGTTCTTC.

The V and J genes are TRBV4-1 and TRBJ1-3; 7 bases line up with TRBD1. The CDR3 spans 15 residues. The V and J ends lost 0 bases and 5 bases, in that order; junction bases with no gene match: 4. CDR1 and CDR2 from the germline V gene are MGHRA and YSYEKL. CDR3 nucleotides: TGCGCCAGCAGCCAAGAAGGGACAGCGCGAAACACCATATATTTT. This encodes CASSQEGTARNTIYF.

The gene calls are TRBV5-1 and TRBJ2-3; TRBD2 aligns across 7 bases. Germline V gene lookup returns CDR1 SGHRS and CDR2 YFSETQ. The CDR3 runs 15 residues. V lost 4 bases and J lost 11; bases outside the gene matches: 16. The CDR3: CASSPTSANLGGQYF. The CDR3 DNA is TGCGCCAGCAGCCCTACTAGCGCTAACCTCGGGGGGCAGTATTTT.

The chain uses TRBV2 and TRBJ1-3, with 10 positions matching TRBD1. V lost 8 bases to trimming and J lost 8 bases; unmatched junction nucleotides: 6. In germline, CDR1 is SNHLY, CDR2 FYNNEI. The CDR3 consists of 13 residues. The CDR3 DNA reads as TGTGCCAGCGCTGGGACAGGGGTGGACACCATATATTTT. Amino acids: CASAGTGVDTIYF.

J is TRBJ1-4 and V is TRBV14, with 10 bases that match TRBD1. The CDR3 extends over 14 amino acids. Germline CDR1 SGHDN, CDR2 FVKESK. Trimming at V came to 5 bases and at J to 8 bases, leaving 5 bases not matched to a gene. CDR3 in amino acids: CASSFDRGREKLFF. Written as DNA, the CDR3 is TGTGCCAGCAGCTTCGACAGGGGGCGAGAAAAACTGTTTTTT. Variable domain in full (rest from reference TRBV14 and TRBJ1-4): EAGVTQFPSHSVIEKGQTVTLRCDPISGHDNLYWYRRVMGKEIKFLLHFVKESKQDESGMPNNRFLAERTGGTYSTLKVQPAELEDSGVYFCASSFDRGREKLFFGSGTQLSVL.

The chain couples TRBV7-2 to TRBJ2-1; no clear D. V lost 11 bases to trimming and J lost 6 bases, with 14 bases between them. The CDR3 consists of 12 residues. The V gene's germline CDR1 is SGHTA and CDR2 FQGNSA. For the CDR3, the DNA is TGTGCCGGTTTGGGCACTTTCAATGAGCAGTTCTTC. Translating gives CAGLGTFNEQFF. The full variable domain, with the rest looked up from reference TRBV7-2 and TRBJ2-1, is GAGVSQSPSNKVTEKGKDVELRCDPISGHTALYWYRQSLGQGLEFLIYFQGNSAPDKSGLPSDRFSAERTGGSVSTLTIQRTQQEDSAVYLCAGLGTFNEQFFGPGTRLTVL.

Only a few counts were recorded for this clone. The gene calls are TRBV5-1 and TRBJ2-3, with TRBD2 matching 12 bases. V dropped 7 bases and J dropped 5; count of bases not matched to a gene: 2. Germline V lookup: CDR1 SGHRS, CDR2 YFSETQ. The CDR3 length is 13 residues. The CDR3 DNA reads TGCGCCAGCTGGACTAGCGGGGAAGATACGCAGTATTTT. Translating gives CASWTSGEDTQYF.

The V and J genes are TRBV27 and TRBJ2-1; 7 bases are shared with TRBD1. The trim removed 5 bases at V and 8 bases at J, leaving 18 bases unmatched. CDR3 size: 17 residues. Germline CDR1 reads MNHEY; CDR2 reads SMNVEV (reference sequence). Here the CDR3 reads CASSEKGAPGLLDEQFF. The CDR3 nucleotides are TGTGCCAGCAGTGAGAAGGGGGCGCCCGGTTTATTGGATGAGCAGTTCTTC.

The chain couples TRBV18 to TRBJ2-2; TRBD2 matches at 7 bases. Germline assignment: CDR1 KGHSH and CDR2 LQKENI. V trimming: 3 bases; J trimming: 4 bases; junction bases outside the gene matches: 5. The CDR3 contains 15 residues. In DNA, the CDR3 is TGTGCCAGCTCACCGGGGGAGGGCCGCACCGGGGAGCTGTTTTTT. Amino acids: CASSPGEGRTGELFF.

The chain employs TRBV7-9 and TRBJ2-1; 7 bases line up with TRBD1. Germline CDR1 reads SEHNR; CDR2 reads FQNEAQ (reference sequence). The CDR3 consists of 17 residues. V shed 3 bases and J 0 bases; nucleotides not matched to a gene: 8. The CDR3 sequence is CASSFATGASSYNEQFF. CDR3 bases: TGTGCCAGCAGCTTCGCAACAGGGGCAAGCTCCTACAATGAGCAGTTCTTC. Full variable domain (remainder filled in from reference TRBV7-9 and TRBJ2-1): DTGVSQNPRHKITKRGQNVTFRCDPISEHNRLYWYRQTLGQGPEFLTYFQNEAQLEKSRLLSDRFSAERPKGSFSTLEIQRTEQGDSAMYLCASSFATGASSYNEQFFGPGTRLTVL.